These T cell receptor beta chains were read from a single sample in a study of blood T cells in healthy people across ages. TCRdb ran MiXCR on the 5' RACE reads and lists one entry per CDR3 protein. The sample lists more than 450,000 distinct CDR3 sequences, 25% to 35% occurring once. The same data also went into a second study, on T cells of mothers and their children.

Sequences were obtained from blood. Every receptor here comes from a boy under 10 years old in good health. CDR3s include the opening cysteine and the closing phenylalanine or tryptophan. D genes are given only for firm matches. Clone size is given for some rows only: seen once, a few or many times, or a class if the clone is expanded.

TRBJ2-5 | TRBV4-3 | NA | NA | TGCGCCAGCAGCCAAGGGACGGGCGTCCAAGAGACCCAGTACTTC | CASSQGTGVQETQYF
TRBJ2-1 | TRBV9 | TRBD1 | few | TGTGCCAGCAGCAGTCAGGGGGCCGGGTTCTACAATGAGCAGTTCTTC | CASSSQGAGFYNEQFF
TRBJ2-5 | TRBV5-1 | NA | few | TGCGTCAGCAGCAGACAGGCTAGCGCCGAGACCCAGTACTTC | CVSSRQASAETQYF
TRBJ2-7 | TRBV7-2 | TRBD2 | NA | TGTGCCAGCAGCTTAAGGCTAGCGGGGGGGTACGAGCAGTACTTC | CASSLRLAGGYEQYF
TRBJ1-5 | TRBV27 | NA | NA | TGTGCCAGCAGCCGAGGATTAAGTTATAGCAATCAGCCCCAGCATTTT | CASSRGLSYSNQPQHF
TRBJ2-5 | TRBV29-1 | NA | NA | TGCAGCGTTGGTTCGAGTAGGGAGTTCTTC | CSVGSSREFF
TRBJ2-3 | TRBV20-1 | TRBD2 | few | TGCAGTGCTAGAGAATCCCCCACTAGCGGGGCCCCGGATACGCAGTATTTT | CSARESPTSGAPDTQYF
TRBJ2-7 | TRBV29-1 | NA | NA | TGCAGCGTTGAAGGCGGGAAATCCTACGAGCAGTACTTC | CSVEGGKSYEQYF
TRBJ2-1 | TRBV4-1 | TRBD2 | few | TGCGCCAGCAGCCAAGATGTGTCCCTAGCGGGGGCCCCCTCCTACAATGAGCAGTTCTTC | CASSQDVSLAGAPSYNEQFF
TRBJ2-3 | TRBV5-1 | NA | few | TGCGCCAGCAGCTCCACAGGGAACACAGATACGCAGTATTTT | CASSSTGNTDTQYF
TRBJ2-3 | TRBV2 | NA | NA | TGTGCCAGCAGACCCAGCACAGATACGCAGTATTTT | CASRPSTDTQYF
TRBJ2-7 | TRBV12-3/TRBV12-4 | NA | many | TGCGCCAGCAGCTTGGACAGTACCTACGAGCAGTACTTC | CASSLDSTYEQYF
TRBJ1-2 | TRBV5-6 | NA | NA | TGTGCCAGCAGCTTGGGGGTCGGGGGTGGCTACACCTTC | CASSLGVGGGYTF
TRBJ1-1 | TRBV7-2 | TRBD1 | few | TGTGCCAAGAGGACAGGGCGGAACACTGAAGCTTTCTTT | CAKRTGRNTEAFF
TRBJ1-1 | TRBV6-5 | NA | few | TGTGCCAGCAGTTACAACAGGGTGGAGGCTTTCTTT | CASSYNRVEAFF
TRBJ1-5 | TRBV19 | NA | NA | TGTGCCAGTAGTATAGGATTAGTGGTATACGGCAATCAGCCCCAGCATTTT | CASSIGLVVYGNQPQHF
TRBJ2-4 | TRBV27 | NA | few | TGTGCCAGCAGTCCACAGTTAGCCAAAAACATTCAGTACTTC | CASSPQLAKNIQYF
TRBJ2-2 | TRBV11-2 | NA | few | TGTGCCAGCAGCTTAGGAAAAAGTGTGGCCGGGGAGCTGTTTTTT | CASSLGKSVAGELFF
TRBJ2-5 | TRBV6-6 | TRBD2 | NA | TGTGCCAGCAGTTACTCGGGACTAGCGGGAGAGACCCAGTACTTC | CASSYSGLAGETQYF
TRBJ2-7 | TRBV7-9 | TRBD2 | few | TGTGCCAGCAGCTGGTTACTAGCGGGAGATCCCTACGAGCAGTACTTC | CASSWLLAGDPYEQYF
TRBJ2-4 | TRBV9 | TRBD2 | NA | TGTGCCAGCAGCGTAGTGGGGGGGAACATTCAGTACTTC | CASSVVGGNIQYF
TRBJ2-1 | TRBV12-3/TRBV12-4 | NA | many | TGCGCCAGCAGCTTGGACTCCTACAATGAGCAGTTCTTC | CASSLDSYNEQFF
TRBJ2-4 | TRBV6-1 | NA | NA | TGTGCCAGCAGGGTTCAGGTAGCCAAAAACATTCAGTACTTC | CASRVQVAKNIQYF
TRBJ2-7 | TRBV29-1 | NA | NA | TGCAGCGTAACCGGGACAAACTCCTACGAGCAGTACTTC | CSVTGTNSYEQYF
TRBJ2-3 | TRBV20-1 | TRBD1 | NA | TGCAGTGCGACTAGGGGGACAGGGCAACCAGATACGCAGTATTTT | CSATRGTGQPDTQYF
TRBJ1-4 | TRBV20-1 | NA | NA | TGCAGTGCTGTACAGGGTGCAACTGATGAAAAACTGTTTTTT | CSAVQGATDEKLFF
TRBJ1-4 | TRBV15 | TRBD1 | few | TGTGCCACCAGCAGATACAGGGGCAGTGAAAAACTGTTTTTT | CATSRYRGSEKLFF
TRBJ2-7 | TRBV10-3 | TRBD2 | NA | TGTGCCATCAGTGAAGCTAGCGGCTCCTACGAGCAGTACTTC | CAISEASGSYEQYF
TRBJ2-5 | TRBV9 | NA | NA | TGTGCCAGCAGCGTAGCGGGTTTAGGACCGTACCAAGAGACCCAGTACTTC | CASSVAGLGPYQETQYF
TRBJ2-1 | TRBV6-4 | TRBD2 | NA | TGTGCCAGCAGCTCCGGGACTAGCGCCAATGAGCAGTTCTTC | CASSSGTSANEQFF
TRBJ2-3 | TRBV29-1 | NA | few | TGCAGCGTTGGGGGGAGAGCTAGGGATACGCAGTATTTT | CSVGGRARDTQYF
TRBJ2-7 | TRBV10-3 | NA | few | TGTGCCATCAGTGAAATCTACGAGCAGTACTTC | CAISEIYEQYF
TRBJ1-5 | TRBV7-2 | TRBD1 | NA | TGTGCCAGCAGCTCGAGACCAACAGGGGGCGCTGGGCAGCCCCAGCATTTT | CASSSRPTGGAGQPQHF
TRBJ2-5 | TRBV5-5 | NA | NA | TGTGCCAGCAGCTTAGAAGTGGGGCAAGAGACCCAGTACTTC | CASSLEVGQETQYF
TRBJ2-4 | TRBV25-1 | TRBD1 | NA | TGTGCCAGCAGTGAATATACGTCACAGGGGTCTGCCAAAAACATTCAGTACTTC | CASSEYTSQGSAKNIQYF
TRBJ2-1 | TRBV7-9 | NA | NA | TGTGCCACCTCGATGATGTTCAATGAGCAGTTCTTC | CATSMMFNEQFF
TRBJ2-5 | TRBV29-1 | NA | NA | TGCAGCGAGGGTGTCAGTGGTGGTAGGGAGACCCAGTACTTC | CSEGVSGGRETQYF